This T cell receptor beta chain appears in the sequencing data of a study of shared clonotypes between healthy human individuals. Whole-study findings and limits: Some naive CD4 clonotypes, around 5%, turned up in common across several donors. Researchers sampled only blood; tissue repertoires likely differ. Naive subsets, compared against memory subsets, generally had larger estimated richness values.

Assay: immunoSEQ multiplex PCR; the TCRdb copy retains only in-frame clones and omits some. The sample lists roughly 2,300,000 clones, around 90% occurring once. This CDR3 comprises 14 residues. Between the trimmed V and J ends, which lost 3 bases and 5 bases, there was a span of 14 bases. Germline values: CDR1 SGHRS, CDR2 YFSETQ. Note on this clone: Its target is not known.

Caucasian adults living in Nashville, Tennessee, provided all samples. The material sequenced was naive CD4+ T cells from PBMCs. The subset was: CD45RA+ positively selected. The source of this sequence is a man aged 18 to 29 in good health. Some clones in this sample may be carry-over from other donors' samples. The V gene is TRBV5-1, the J gene TRBJ2-5; TRBD1 is a possible D gene (5 bases). The CDR3 here is CASSSRVLKETQYF. The CDR3 DNA reads TGCGCCAGCAGCTCCAGGGTGTTAAAGGAGACCCAGTACTTC.